The 9 T cell receptor beta chains given below trace back to one sample, sequenced in a study of T-cell memory formation after mild COVID-19. TCRdb redid the calling of the 5' RACE reads with MiXCR, one entry per CDR3 protein. The sample records roughly 340,000 distinct CDR3 sequences, 20% to 25% being singletons. Sequencing input: PBMCs or a T cell subset sorted from them (not recorded which). These TCRs come from a man in his late teens or twenties who had mild COVID-19 (a few samples of this study predate the infection). Cell type and time point are not known.

This clonotype was picked up a small number of times. This chain uses TRBV4-2 with TRBJ2-2, with 8 positions matching TRBD2. After removal of 3 bases from V and 3 bases from J, the junction contained 6 bases not matched to a gene. Germline loops: CDR1 LGHNA, CDR2 YNFKEQ. This CDR3 has 16 amino acids. CDR3: CASSHGSGGDTGELFF. DNA of the CDR3: TGTGCCAGCAGCCATGGGTCGGGGGGGGACACCGGGGAGCTGTTTTTT.

The chain recombines TRBV6-2 or TRBV6-3 with TRBJ2-7; D is possibly TRBD1 (7 bases). Germline V gene sequence: CDR1 MNHEY, CDR2 SVGEGT. V was clipped by 2 bases and J by 1 base, with 15 bases between them. This CDR3 has 16 amino acids. CDR3 in amino acids: CASSYRRTGGSYEQYV. As DNA, the CDR3 is TGTGCCAGCAGTTACCGTAGGACAGGAGGGTCCTACGAGCAGTACGTC.

This clonotype was detected a few times. The J gene is TRBJ2-7, the V gene TRBV7-9, with D unresolved. CDR3 size: 12 residues. Germline-derived CDR1 and CDR2 are SEHNR and FQNEAQ (reference sequence). Trimming pared 2 bases from V and 2 bases from J, leaving 4 bases between. The CDR3 DNA follows: TGTGCCAGCAGCTTACACGCCTACGAGCAGTACGTC. It yields the protein CASSLHAYEQYV.

This sequence joins TRBV10-3 and TRBJ2-3; D is ambiguous. The CDR3 length is 14 residues. Per germline, CDR1 ENHRY and CDR2 SYGVKD. With 6 bases removed from V and 7 bases from J, the gap between germline ends came to 17 bases. In DNA form, the CDR3 reads TGTGCCATCAGGAAGGAATGGGGTTCCAATACGCAGTATTTT. Encoded protein: CAIRKEWGSNTQYF.

This clonotype turned up a few times. The J gene is TRBJ2-7, the V gene TRBV28; D unclear. The CDR3 consists of 13 residues. Germline CDR1 MDHEN, CDR2 SYDVKM. Deletions cut 6 bases from V and 0 bases from J, with 9 bases between. As DNA, the CDR3 is TGTGCCAGCAGACGACACATCTCCTACGAGCAGTACTTC. Protein: CASRRHISYEQYF.

The table lists this clonotype with many counts. The chain links TRBV5-1 to TRBJ2-5; TRBD1 agrees at 7 bases. The CDR3 consists of 14 residues. J lost 4 bases, V lost 0 bases, and 3 bases had no gene match. Germline V gene sequence: CDR1 SGHRS, CDR2 YFSETQ. This CDR3 reads CASSLDRGGETQYF. The CDR3 DNA is TGCGCCAGCAGCTTGGACAGGGGTGGAGAGACCCAGTACTTC.

A few counts support this clonotype. CDR3 nucleotide sequence: TGTGCCAGCCTCCCCGTGGATGTGGATGAGCAGTTCTTC. Its protein is CASLPVDVDEQFF. This chain joins TRBV2 and TRBJ2-1; unclear D gene. The germline gives CDR1 SNHLY, CDR2 FYNNEI. With 8 bases removed from V and 8 bases from J, the gap between germline ends came to 16 bases. The CDR3 runs to 13 residues.

This clonotype was recorded many times. The chain uses TRBV7-8 and TRBJ2-1; 7 nucleotides match TRBD1. The CDR3 totals 15 residues. Trimming cost V 3 bases and J 5 bases; bases outside gene matches: 7. Germline loops: CDR1 SGHVS, CDR2 FQNEAQ. CDR3 coding DNA: TGTGCCAGCAGCTTGACCGGGACAGATGACAATGAGCAGTTCTTC. Protein: CASSLTGTDDNEQFF.

This clonotype has only a few counts. The V call is TRBV20-1, the J call TRBJ2-7; D is unresolved. The CDR3 is 12 residues long. Between the trimmed V and J ends, which lost 3 bases and 3 bases, there was a span of 9 bases. CDR1 is DFQATT and CDR2 is SNEGSKA in the germline V gene (reference sequence). The CDR3 region is CSASPKSYEQYV. Written as DNA, the CDR3 is TGCAGTGCTAGTCCGAAGAGCTACGAGCAGTACGTC.